This T cell receptor (beta chain) derives from a study of T cells after yellow fever vaccination. Study-wide results and limits: At less than 97% for CD4 and approximately 89% for CD8, most primary-vaccination clones showed up again after the booster. The secondary response was weaker, and its peak arrived faster, on day 5 versus 15. The study noted that FACS-sorted repertoires could contain abundant clonotypes contaminating from the bulk population.

With regard to this clonotype: The antigen remains undetermined.

Per germline, CDR1 MGHDK and CDR2 SYGVNS. Trimming removed 3 bases at V and 1 base at J, with 21 bases between. The CDR3 spans 18 residues. Synthesis of TCR cDNA relied on 5'RACE template switching, which attached a universal primer site and UMIs. TCRdb reanalysed the 5' RACE reads using MiXCR and keeps one entry per CDR3 protein. This table has roughly 340,000 distinct CDR3 sequences, roughly 8.7% appearing once. The V call is TRBV25-1, the J call TRBJ1-2; a possible D gene is TRBD1 (6 bases). The input for sequencing was PBMCs, taken on the day of the first yellow fever vaccination. The TCR comes from a man between 18 and 35 years old who received the YFV17D yellow fever vaccine. Here the CDR3 DNA reads TGTGCCAGCAGTGACCGTCTCGGGACACCCAAATTTAACTATGGCTACACCTTC. This sequence encodes CASSDRLGTPKFNYGYTF.